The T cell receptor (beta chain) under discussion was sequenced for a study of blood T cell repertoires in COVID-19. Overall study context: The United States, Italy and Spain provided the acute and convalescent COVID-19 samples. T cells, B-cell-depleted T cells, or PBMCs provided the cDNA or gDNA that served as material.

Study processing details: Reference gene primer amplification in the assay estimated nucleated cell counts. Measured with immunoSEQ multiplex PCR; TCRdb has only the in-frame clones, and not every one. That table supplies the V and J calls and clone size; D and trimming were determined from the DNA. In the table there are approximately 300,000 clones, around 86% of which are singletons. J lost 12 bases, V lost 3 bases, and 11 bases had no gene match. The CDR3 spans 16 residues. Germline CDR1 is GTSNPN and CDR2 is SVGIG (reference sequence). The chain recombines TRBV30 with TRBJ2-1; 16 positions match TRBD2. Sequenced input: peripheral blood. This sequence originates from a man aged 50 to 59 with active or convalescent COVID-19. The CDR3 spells CAWRAKGTSGGGGQFF. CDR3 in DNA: TGTGCCTGGAGGGCCAAAGGGACTAGCGGGGGGGGAGGGCAGTTCTTC.